The present T cell receptor beta chain was sequenced within a study of shared clonotypes between healthy human individuals. Every subset had its genomic DNA shared out evenly among several immunoSEQ plates. Template for every sorted-subset replicate PCR totaled around 200 ng DNA, 25,000 to 30,000 T cell genomes. Profiling relied on immunoSEQ multiplex PCR, and the TCRdb table lists in-frame clones only, not all of them. The sample shows millions of clones, approximately 94% of them seen only once. With regard to this clone: What it binds is unknown.

Study-wide points: It was expected that sequencing depth would affect clonotype sharing among donors.

Naive CD8 populations comprised CD45RO-negative cells positively selected for CCR7, excluding terminally differentiated effector memory CD45RA+ cells. The sequenced material came from naive CD8+ T cells sorted from blood. This TCR was sampled from a man younger than 30 in good health.

The CDR3 region has the DNA TGCGCCAGCAGCTCGCGACTAGCGGGAGTAATCAGCTCCTACAATGAGCAGTTCTTC. This sequence encodes CASSSRLAGVISSYNEQFF. V is TRBV5-1 and J is TRBJ2-1; 12 positions match TRBD2. The V gene end was trimmed by 3 bases and the J gene end by 0 bases; junction bases not matched to a gene: 10. The CDR3 sequence is 19 residues long. CDR1 is SGHRS, CDR2 YFSETQ, per germline.